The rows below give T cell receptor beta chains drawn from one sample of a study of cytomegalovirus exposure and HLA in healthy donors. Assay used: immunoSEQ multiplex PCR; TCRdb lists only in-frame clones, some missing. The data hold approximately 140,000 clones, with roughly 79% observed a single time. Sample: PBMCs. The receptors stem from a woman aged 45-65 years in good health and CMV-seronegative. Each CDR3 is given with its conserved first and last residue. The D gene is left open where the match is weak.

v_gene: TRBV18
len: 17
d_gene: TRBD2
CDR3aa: CASSPLPPRDYSYEQYF

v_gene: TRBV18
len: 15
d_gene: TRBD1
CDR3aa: CASSEGQGAGTEAFF

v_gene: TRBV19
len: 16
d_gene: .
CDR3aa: CASKEGRERPNQPQHF

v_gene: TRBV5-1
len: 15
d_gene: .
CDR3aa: CASSLRPASQDTQYF

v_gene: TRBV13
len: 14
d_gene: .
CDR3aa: CASKLRELGGELFF

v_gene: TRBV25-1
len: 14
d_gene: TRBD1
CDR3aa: CASSASTGVDEQYF

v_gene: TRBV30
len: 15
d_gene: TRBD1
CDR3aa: CAWSSGQGTDQPQHF

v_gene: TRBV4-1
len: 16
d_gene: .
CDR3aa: CASSQENAVLGQPQHF

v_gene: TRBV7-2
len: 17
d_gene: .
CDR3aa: CASSLVGGMSSYNEQFF

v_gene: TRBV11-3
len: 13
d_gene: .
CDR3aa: CASSWDMNTEAFF